Here is one T cell receptor beta chain with its context. Its target is not known. The junction differs from germline at one of its ends, possibly a read error. RNA transcripts provided the source from which TCR beta CDR3 regions were amplified. HTBI primers were the set used in a first-round RT-PCR of the TCR CDR3. In TCRdb, the multiplex PCR reads were re-called with MiXCR into one record per CDR3 protein. The repertoire has around 540,000 distinct CDR3 sequences, around 45% of them found once; the top ten carry approximately 8.2%. CDR1 and CDR2 from the germline V gene are SGHTA and FQGNSA. This CDR3 is built from 16 residues. This entry belongs to a study of T cells in Graves' hyperthyroidism and ophthalmopathy. Findings and limits, study-wide: Ophthalmopathy was distinguished from stable hyperthyroidism by 13 V-J signatures. Most expanded thyroid clonotypes above 0.001 also appeared in blood.

Sample: peripheral blood or thyroid tissue (not recorded which). The chain links TRBV7-2 to TRBJ1-2; D perhaps matches TRBD1 (5 bases). The receptor was derived from a woman under 30 with Graves' hyperthyroidism. Written as DNA, the CDR3 is TGCGCCAGCAGCCTCGAACCCGGCAGGGACGGCGATGGCTACACCTTC. It encodes CASSLEPGRDGDGYTF.